The entry that follows covers one T cell receptor beta chain sequence. This sample was included in a study of blood T cell repertoires in COVID-19. Study overall: Sample material is recorded as cDNA or gDNA derived from T cells, B-cell-depleted T cells, or PBMCs.

The germline CDR1 and CDR2 sequences are MDHEN and SYDVKM. The ends were cut back, 1 base at V and 4 bases at J, with 16 bases in the middle. The CDR3 is 16 residues long. Only in-frame clones appear in the TCRdb table, and some are missing; sequencing was by immunoSEQ multiplex PCR. Of 150,000 to 200,000 clones in the sample, 87% were seen once. Material: peripheral blood. The chain joins TRBV28 to TRBJ1-1; D may be TRBD1 (6 bases). The clonotype originates from a human donor in a cohort sampled during active COVID-19. CDR3 nucleotide sequence: TGTGCCAGCAGTTTATTAGAGCTCGGGGGGCGCACTGAAGCTTTCTTT. This gives the protein CASSLLELGGRTEAFF.